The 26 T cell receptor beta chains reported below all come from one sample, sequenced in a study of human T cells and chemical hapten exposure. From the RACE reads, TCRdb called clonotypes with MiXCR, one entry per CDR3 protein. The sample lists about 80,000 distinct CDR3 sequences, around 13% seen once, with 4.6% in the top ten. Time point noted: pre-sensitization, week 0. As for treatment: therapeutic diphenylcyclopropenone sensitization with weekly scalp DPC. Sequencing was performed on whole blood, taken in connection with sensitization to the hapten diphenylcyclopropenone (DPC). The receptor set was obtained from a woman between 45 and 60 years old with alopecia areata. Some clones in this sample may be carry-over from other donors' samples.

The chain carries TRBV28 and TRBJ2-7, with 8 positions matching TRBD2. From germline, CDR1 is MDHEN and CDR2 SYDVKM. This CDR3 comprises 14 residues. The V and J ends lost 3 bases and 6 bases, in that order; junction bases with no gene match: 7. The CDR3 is CASSFSGTGTEQYF. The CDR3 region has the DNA TGTGCCAGCAGTTTTAGCGGGACCGGAACCGAGCAGTACTTC.

The CDR3: CAWIVSGVNTEAFF. In nucleotides, the CDR3 is TGTGCCTGGATCGTTTCAGGGGTGAACACTGAAGCTTTCTTT. This chain connects TRBV30 to TRBJ1-1; D is perhaps TRBD1 (6 bases). The CDR3 runs to 14 residues. CDR1 GTSNPN and CDR2 SVGIG come from the germline V gene (reference sequence). V shed 4 bases and J shed 0 bases, with 12 bases lying between them. Based on the CDR3 plus reference TRBV30 and TRBJ1-1, the full variable domain is SQTIHQWPATLVQPVGSPLSLECTVEGTSNPNLYWYRQAAGRGLQLLFYSVGIGQISSEVPQNLSASRPQDRQFILSSKKLLLSDSGFYLCAWIVSGVNTEAFFGQGTRLTVV.

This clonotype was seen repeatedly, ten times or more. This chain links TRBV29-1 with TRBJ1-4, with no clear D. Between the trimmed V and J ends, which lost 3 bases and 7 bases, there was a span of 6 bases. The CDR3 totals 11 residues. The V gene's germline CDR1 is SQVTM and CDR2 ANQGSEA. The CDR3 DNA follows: TGCAGCGTTGAGGTGTCTGAAAAACTGTTTTTT. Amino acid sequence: CSVEVSEKLFF.

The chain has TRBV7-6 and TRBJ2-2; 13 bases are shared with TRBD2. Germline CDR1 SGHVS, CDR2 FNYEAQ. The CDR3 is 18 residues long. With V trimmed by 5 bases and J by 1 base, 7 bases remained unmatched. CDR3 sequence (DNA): TGTGCCAGCAGCAGCTCACTAGCGGGAGGGCGGAACACCGGGGAGCTGTTTTTT. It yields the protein CASSSSLAGGRNTGELFF.

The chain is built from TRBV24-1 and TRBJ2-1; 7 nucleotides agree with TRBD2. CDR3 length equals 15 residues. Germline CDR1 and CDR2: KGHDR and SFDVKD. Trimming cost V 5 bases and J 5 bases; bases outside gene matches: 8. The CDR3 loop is CATSVAGVLDNEQFF. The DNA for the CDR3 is TGTGCCACCAGTGTGGCGGGAGTATTGGACAATGAGCAGTTCTTC.

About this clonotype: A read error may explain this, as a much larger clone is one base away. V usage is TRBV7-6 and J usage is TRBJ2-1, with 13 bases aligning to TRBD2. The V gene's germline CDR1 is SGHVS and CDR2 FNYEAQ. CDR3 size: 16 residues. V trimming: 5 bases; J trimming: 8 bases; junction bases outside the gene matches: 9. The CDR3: CASSEGLAGISDEQFF. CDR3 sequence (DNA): TGTGCCAGCAGCGAGGGACTAGCGGGAATCAGTGATGAGCAGTTCTTC.

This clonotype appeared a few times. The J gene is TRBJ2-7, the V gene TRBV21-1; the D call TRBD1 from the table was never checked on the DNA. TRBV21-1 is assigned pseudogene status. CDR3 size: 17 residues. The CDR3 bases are TGTGCCAGCAGCAAAGTAGCTGTTGGGGACCGTTCCTACGAGCAGTACTTC. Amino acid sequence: CASSKVAVGDRSYEQYF.

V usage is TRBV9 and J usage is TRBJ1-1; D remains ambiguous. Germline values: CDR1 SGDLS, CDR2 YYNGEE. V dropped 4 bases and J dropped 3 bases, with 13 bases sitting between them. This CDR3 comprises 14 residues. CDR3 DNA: TGTGCCAGCAGCAGAGGACGAAGTGACACTGAAGCTTTCTTT. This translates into CASSRGRSDTEAFF. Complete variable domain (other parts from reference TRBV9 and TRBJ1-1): DSGVTQTPKHLITATGQRVTLRCSPRSGDLSVYWYQQSLDQGLQFLIQYYNGEERAKGNILERFSAQQFPDLHSELNLSSLELGDSALYFCASSRGRSDTEAFFGQGTRLTVV.

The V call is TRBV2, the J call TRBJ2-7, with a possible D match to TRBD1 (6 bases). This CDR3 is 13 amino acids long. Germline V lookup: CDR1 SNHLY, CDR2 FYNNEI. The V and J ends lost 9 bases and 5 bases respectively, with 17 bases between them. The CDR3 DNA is TGTGCCAGACAGGGTAGGGAACCGGACGAGCAGTACTTC. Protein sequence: CARQGREPDEQYF.

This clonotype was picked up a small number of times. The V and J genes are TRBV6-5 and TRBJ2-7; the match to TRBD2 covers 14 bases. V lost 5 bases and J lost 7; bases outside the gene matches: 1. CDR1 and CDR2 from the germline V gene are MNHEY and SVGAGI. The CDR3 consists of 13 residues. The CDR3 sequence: CASSGLAGGEQYF. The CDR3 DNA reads TGTGCCAGCAGTGGACTAGCGGGAGGTGAGCAGTACTTC.

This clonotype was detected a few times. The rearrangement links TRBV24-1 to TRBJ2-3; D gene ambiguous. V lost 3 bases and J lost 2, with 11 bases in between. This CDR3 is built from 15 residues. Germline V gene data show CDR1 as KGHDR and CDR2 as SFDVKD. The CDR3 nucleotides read TGTGCCACCAGTGATACTACCCGACACACAGATACGCAGTATTTT. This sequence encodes CATSDTTRHTDTQYF.

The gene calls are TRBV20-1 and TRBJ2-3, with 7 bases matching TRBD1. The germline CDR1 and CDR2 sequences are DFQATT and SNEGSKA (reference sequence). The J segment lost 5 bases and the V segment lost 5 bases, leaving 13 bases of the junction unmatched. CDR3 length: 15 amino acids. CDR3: CSASPGTVFGDTQYF. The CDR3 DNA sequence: TGCAGTGCTTCCCCCGGGACAGTGTTTGGAGATACGCAGTATTTT.

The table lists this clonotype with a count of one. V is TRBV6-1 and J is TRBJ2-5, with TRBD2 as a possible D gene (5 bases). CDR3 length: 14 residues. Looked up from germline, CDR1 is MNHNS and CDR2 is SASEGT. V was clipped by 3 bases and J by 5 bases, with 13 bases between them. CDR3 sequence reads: CASSELRAGETQYF. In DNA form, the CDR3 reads TGTGCCAGCAGTGAGTTGAGGGCTGGCGAGACCCAGTACTTC.

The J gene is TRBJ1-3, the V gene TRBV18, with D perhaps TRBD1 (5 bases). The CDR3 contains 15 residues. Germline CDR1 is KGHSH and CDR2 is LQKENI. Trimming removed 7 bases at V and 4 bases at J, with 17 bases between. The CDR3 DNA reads TGTGCCAGCTTGCCGGGGCTAGGTCCCGGAAACACCATATATTTT. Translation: CASLPGLGPGNTIYF.

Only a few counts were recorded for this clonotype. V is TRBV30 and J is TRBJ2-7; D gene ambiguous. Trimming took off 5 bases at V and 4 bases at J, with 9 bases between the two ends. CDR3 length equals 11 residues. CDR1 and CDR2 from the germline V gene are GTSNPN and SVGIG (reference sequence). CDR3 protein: CAWGLGYEQYF. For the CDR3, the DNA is TGTGCCTGGGGGTTGGGGTACGAGCAGTACTTC.

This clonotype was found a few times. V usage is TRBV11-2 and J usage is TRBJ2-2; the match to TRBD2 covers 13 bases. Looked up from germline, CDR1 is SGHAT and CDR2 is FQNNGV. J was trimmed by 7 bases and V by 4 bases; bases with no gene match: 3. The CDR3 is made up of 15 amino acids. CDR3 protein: CASSSTSGRDGELFF. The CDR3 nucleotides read TGTGCCAGCAGCTCCACTAGCGGGAGGGACGGGGAGCTGTTTTTT. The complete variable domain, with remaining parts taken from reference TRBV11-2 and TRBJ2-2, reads EAGVAQSPRYKIIEKRQSVAFWCNPISGHATLYWYQQILGQGPKLLIQFQNNGVVDDSQLPKDRFSAERLKGVDSTLKIQPAKLEDSAVYLCASSSTSGRDGELFFGEGSRLTVL.

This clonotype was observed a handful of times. The CDR3 nucleotides are TGTGCCAGCAGCCCGCGGGACAAGGAAGCCTACGAGCAGTACTTC. This codes for CASSPRDKEAYEQYF. This chain joins TRBV3-1 and TRBJ2-7; either TRBD1 or TRBD2 may fit D (6 bases each). V lost 4 bases and J 2 bases, leaving 15 bases between the germline ends. Germline V lookup: CDR1 LGHDT, CDR2 YNNKEL (reference sequence). The CDR3 spans 15 residues.

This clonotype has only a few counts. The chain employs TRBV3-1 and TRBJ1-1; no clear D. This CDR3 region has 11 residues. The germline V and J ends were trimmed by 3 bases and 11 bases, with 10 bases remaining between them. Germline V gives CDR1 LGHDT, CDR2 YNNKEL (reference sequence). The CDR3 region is CASSQAGTAFF. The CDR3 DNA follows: TGTGCCAGCAGCCAGGCAGGCACGGCTTTCTTT.

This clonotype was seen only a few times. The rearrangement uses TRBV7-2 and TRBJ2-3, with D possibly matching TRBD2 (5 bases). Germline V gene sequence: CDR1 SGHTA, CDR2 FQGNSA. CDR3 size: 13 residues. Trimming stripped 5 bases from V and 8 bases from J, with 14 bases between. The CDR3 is CASSPLAEGTQYF. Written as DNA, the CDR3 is TGTGCCAGCAGCCCACTGGCCGAGGGTACGCAGTATTTT. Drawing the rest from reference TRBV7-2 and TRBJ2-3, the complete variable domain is GAGVSQSPSNKVTEKGKDVELRCDPISGHTALYWYRQSLGQGLEFLIYFQGNSAPDKSGLPSDRFSAERTGGSVSTLTIQRTQQEDSAVYLCASSPLAEGTQYFGPGTRLTVL.

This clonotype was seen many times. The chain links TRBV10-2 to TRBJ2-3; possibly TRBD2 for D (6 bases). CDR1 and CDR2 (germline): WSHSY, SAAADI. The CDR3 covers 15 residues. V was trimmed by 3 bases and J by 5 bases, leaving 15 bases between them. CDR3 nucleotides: TGCGCCAGCAGTGAAGCGTCGGTAGCGGAAGATACGCAGTATTTT. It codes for CASSEASVAEDTQYF.

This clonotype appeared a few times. CDR3 sequence reads: CASSKTGRRHTDTQYF. In DNA, the CDR3 is TGTGCCAGCAGCAAGACAGGGAGACGACACACAGATACGCAGTATTTT. The chain couples TRBV5-4 to TRBJ2-3, with 7 bases matching TRBD1. V lost 4 bases to trimming and J lost 2 bases; unmatched junction nucleotides: 10. CDR3 size: 16 residues. Germline V CDR1 and CDR2: SGHNT, YYREEE (reference sequence).

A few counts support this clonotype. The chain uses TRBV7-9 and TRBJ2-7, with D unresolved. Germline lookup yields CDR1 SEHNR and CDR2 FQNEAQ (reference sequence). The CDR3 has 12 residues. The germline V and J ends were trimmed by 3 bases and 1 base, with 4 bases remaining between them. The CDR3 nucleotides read TGTGCCAGCAGCTTTACTTCCTACGAGCAGTACTTC. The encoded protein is CASSFTSYEQYF.

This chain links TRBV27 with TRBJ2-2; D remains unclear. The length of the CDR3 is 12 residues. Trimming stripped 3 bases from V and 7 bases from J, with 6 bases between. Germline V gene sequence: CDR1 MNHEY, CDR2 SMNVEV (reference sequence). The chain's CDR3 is CASSLVVGELFF. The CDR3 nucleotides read TGTGCCAGCAGTTTGGTCGTCGGGGAGCTGTTTTTT.

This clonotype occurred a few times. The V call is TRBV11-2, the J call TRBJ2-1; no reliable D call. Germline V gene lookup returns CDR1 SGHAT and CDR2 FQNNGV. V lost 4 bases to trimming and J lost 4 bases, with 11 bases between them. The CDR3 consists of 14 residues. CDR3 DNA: TGTGCCAGCAGCTCATCGGACGGATACAATGAGCAGTTCTTC. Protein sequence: CASSSSDGYNEQFF.

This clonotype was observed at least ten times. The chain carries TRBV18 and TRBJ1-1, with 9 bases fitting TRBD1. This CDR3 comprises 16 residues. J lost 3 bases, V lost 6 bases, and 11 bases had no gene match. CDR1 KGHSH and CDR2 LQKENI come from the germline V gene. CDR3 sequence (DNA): TGTGCCAGCTCCCGACTCTCACAGGGGGCAGACACTGAAGCTTTCTTT. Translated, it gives CASSRLSQGADTEAFF.

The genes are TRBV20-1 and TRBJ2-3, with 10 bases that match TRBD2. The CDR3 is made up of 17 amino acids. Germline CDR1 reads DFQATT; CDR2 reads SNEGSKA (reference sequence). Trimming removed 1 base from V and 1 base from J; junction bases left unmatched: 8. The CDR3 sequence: CSARGTWTSGGTDTQYF. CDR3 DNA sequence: TGCAGTGCTAGAGGCACCTGGACTAGCGGAGGCACAGATACGCAGTATTTT.